This is a list of T cell receptor beta chains from one sample in a study of human T cells and chemical hapten exposure. TCRdb called the RACE reads again in MiXCR, with one record for every CDR3 protein. The table includes some 90,000 distinct CDR3 sequences, about 8.5% detected once. The sample here was whole blood, taken in connection with sensitization to the hapten diphenylcyclopropenone (DPC). The receptors were gathered from a man aged 35-49 years with alopecia areata. Some clones in this sample may be carry-over from other donors' samples. The CDR3 runs from the conserved cysteine through the conserved F or W. Each record gives: J gene, clone size, D gene, V gene, CDR3 DNA, CDR3 protein. A D gene is named only where the DNA matches it firmly. Size is stated for part of the rows, as once, few or many counts, or as a class when the clone is expanded.

J gene: TRBJ2-3
clone size: .
D gene: .
V gene: TRBV20-1
CDR3 DNA: TGCAGTGCTAGAGTCACCGTGAGGTTAACAGATACGCAGTATTTT
CDR3 protein: CSARVTVRLTDTQYF

J gene: TRBJ2-5
clone size: few
D gene: TRBD1
V gene: TRBV19
CDR3 DNA: TGTGCCAGTAGTCCCTGGGACAGGGGGCTTGAGACCCAGTACTTC
CDR3 protein: CASSPWDRGLETQYF

J gene: TRBJ2-1
clone size: .
D gene: .
V gene: TRBV9
CDR3 DNA: TGTGCCAGCAGCGGGACACCTGCCTACAATGAGCAGTTCTTC
CDR3 protein: CASSGTPAYNEQFF

J gene: TRBJ1-1
clone size: few
D gene: TRBD1
V gene: TRBV12-3/TRBV12-4
CDR3 DNA: TGTGCCAGCAGGAACCGACAGGGGACTGAAGCTTTCTTT
CDR3 protein: CASRNRQGTEAFF

J gene: TRBJ1-4
clone size: many
D gene: TRBD1
V gene: TRBV20-1
CDR3 DNA: TGCAGTGCTAGAAAACAGGGGACTAATGAAAAACTGTTTTTT
CDR3 protein: CSARKQGTNEKLFF

J gene: TRBJ1-2
clone size: few
D gene: .
V gene: TRBV7-2
CDR3 DNA: TGTGCCAGCAGCTCACAGGGTTATGGCTACACCTTC
CDR3 protein: CASSSQGYGYTF

J gene: TRBJ1-1
clone size: many
D gene: .
V gene: TRBV29-1
CDR3 DNA: TGCAGCGTTGAAAACAGTCAGGGTACTGAAGCTTTCTTT
CDR3 protein: CSVENSQGTEAFF

J gene: TRBJ2-6
clone size: many
D gene: TRBD1
V gene: TRBV20-1
CDR3 DNA: TGCAGTGCTAGAGAGACAGGGGGCTCTGGGGCCAACGTCCTGACTTTC
CDR3 protein: CSARETGGSGANVLTF

J gene: TRBJ2-1
clone size: .
D gene: TRBD2
V gene: TRBV9
CDR3 DNA: TGTGCCAGCAGCGGTAGCGGGAGAGACAATGAGCAGTTCTTC
CDR3 protein: CASSGSGRDNEQFF

J gene: TRBJ1-5
clone size: .
D gene: .
V gene: TRBV28
CDR3 DNA: TGTGCCAGCAGTTCCGTCAGGAGACAAGGAGCTGGTCAGCCCCAGCATTTT
CDR3 protein: CASSSVRRQGAGQPQHF

J gene: TRBJ2-3
clone size: .
D gene: TRBD2
V gene: TRBV7-9
CDR3 DNA: TGTGCCAGCAGTCCCTATCTAGCGGGAGGGGCCACAGATACGCAGTATTTT
CDR3 protein: CASSPYLAGGATDTQYF

J gene: TRBJ1-1
clone size: many
D gene: .
V gene: TRBV7-9
CDR3 DNA: TGTGCCAGCGCTCAGACAGGGAACACTGAAGCTTTCTTT
CDR3 protein: CASAQTGNTEAFF

J gene: TRBJ2-3
clone size: many
D gene: .
V gene: TRBV7-8
CDR3 DNA: TGTGCCAGCAGCCGGGACTCGTACACAGATACGCAGTATTTT
CDR3 protein: CASSRDSYTDTQYF

J gene: TRBJ1-6
clone size: .
D gene: TRBD1
V gene: TRBV6-5
CDR3 DNA: TGTGCCAGCAGCTCGACAGGGCCATATTCACCCCTCCACTTT
CDR3 protein: CASSSTGPYSPLHF

J gene: TRBJ2-1
clone size: .
D gene: .
V gene: TRBV4-3
CDR3 DNA: TGCGCCAGCAGCCAAGTATTCTACAATGAGCAGTTCTTC
CDR3 protein: CASSQVFYNEQFF

J gene: TRBJ2-2
clone size: few
D gene: .
V gene: TRBV7-9
CDR3 DNA: TGTGCCAGCAGCTCACGGGGAAATCGGAGGGATCCCGGGGAGCTGTTTTTT
CDR3 protein: CASSSRGNRRDPGELFF

J gene: TRBJ2-3
clone size: many
D gene: TRBD2
V gene: TRBV12-3/TRBV12-4
CDR3 DNA: TGTGCCAGCAGTAGGACTAGCGGGAGTGGATCTATTGTTACAGATACGCAGTATTTT
CDR3 protein: CASSRTSGSGSIVTDTQYF

J gene: TRBJ2-3
clone size: few
D gene: .
V gene: TRBV7-2
CDR3 DNA: TGTGCCAGCAGCTTAAGGGGTGGGAGTAAGGTCGCAGATACGCAGTATTTT
CDR3 protein: CASSLRGGSKVADTQYF

J gene: TRBJ2-7
clone size: few
D gene: .
V gene: TRBV6-2/TRBV6-3
CDR3 DNA: TGTGCCAGCAGCCAAGGCCTTTACGAGCAGTACTTC
CDR3 protein: CASSQGLYEQYF

J gene: TRBJ2-5
clone size: .
D gene: TRBD1
V gene: TRBV6-1
CDR3 DNA: TGTGCCAGCACCGGAGGGACAGGTCAAGAGACCCAGTACTTC
CDR3 protein: CASTGGTGQETQYF